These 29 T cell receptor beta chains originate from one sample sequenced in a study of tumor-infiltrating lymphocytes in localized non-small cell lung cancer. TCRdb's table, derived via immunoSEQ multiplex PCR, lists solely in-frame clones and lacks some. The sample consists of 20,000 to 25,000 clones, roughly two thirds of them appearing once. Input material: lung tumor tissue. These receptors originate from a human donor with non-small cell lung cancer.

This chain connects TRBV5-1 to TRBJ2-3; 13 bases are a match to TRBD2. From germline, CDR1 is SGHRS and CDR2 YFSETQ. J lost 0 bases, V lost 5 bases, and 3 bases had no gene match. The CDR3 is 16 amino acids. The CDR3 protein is CASRPGLAGSTDTQYF. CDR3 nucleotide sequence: TGCGCCAGCAGACCGGGACTAGCGGGGAGCACAGATACGCAGTATTTT.

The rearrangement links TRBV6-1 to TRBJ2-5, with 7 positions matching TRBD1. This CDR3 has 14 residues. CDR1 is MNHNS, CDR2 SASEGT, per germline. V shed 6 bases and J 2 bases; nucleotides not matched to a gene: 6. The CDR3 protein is CASSLLQGQETQYF. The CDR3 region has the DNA TGTGCCAGCAGCCTTTTACAGGGGCAAGAGACCCAGTACTTC.

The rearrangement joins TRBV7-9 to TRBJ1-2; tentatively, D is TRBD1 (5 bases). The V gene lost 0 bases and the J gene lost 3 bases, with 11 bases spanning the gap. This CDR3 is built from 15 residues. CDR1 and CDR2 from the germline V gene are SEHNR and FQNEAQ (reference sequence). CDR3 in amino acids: CASSLAPGYHYGYTF. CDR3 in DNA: TGTGCCAGCAGCTTAGCACCAGGGTACCACTATGGCTACACCTTC.

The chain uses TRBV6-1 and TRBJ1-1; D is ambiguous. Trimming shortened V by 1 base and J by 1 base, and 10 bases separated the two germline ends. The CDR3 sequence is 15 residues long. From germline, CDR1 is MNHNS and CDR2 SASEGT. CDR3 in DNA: TGTGCCAGCAGTGAAGTGGCCCCCTCGAACACTGAAGCTTTCTTT. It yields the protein CASSEVAPSNTEAFF.

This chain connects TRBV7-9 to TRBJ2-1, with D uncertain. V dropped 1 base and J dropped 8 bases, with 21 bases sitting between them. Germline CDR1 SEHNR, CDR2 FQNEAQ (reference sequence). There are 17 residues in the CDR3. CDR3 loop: CASSLVTGDRAAHEQFF. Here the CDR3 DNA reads TGTGCCAGCAGCTTAGTGACGGGTGATCGGGCGGCCCATGAGCAGTTCTTC.

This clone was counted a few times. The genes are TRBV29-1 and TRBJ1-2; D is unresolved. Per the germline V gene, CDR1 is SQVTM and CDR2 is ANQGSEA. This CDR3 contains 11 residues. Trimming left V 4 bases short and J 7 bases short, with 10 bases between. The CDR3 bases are TGCAGCGTTGGCTGGGGTGGTGGCTACACCTTC. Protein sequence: CSVGWGGGYTF.

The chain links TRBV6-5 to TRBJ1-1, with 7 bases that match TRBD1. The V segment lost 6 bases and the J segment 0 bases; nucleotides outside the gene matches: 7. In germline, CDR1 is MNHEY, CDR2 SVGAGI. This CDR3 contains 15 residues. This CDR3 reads CASRLQGPVNTEAFF. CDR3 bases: TGTGCCAGCAGGTTACAGGGGCCAGTGAACACTGAAGCTTTCTTT.

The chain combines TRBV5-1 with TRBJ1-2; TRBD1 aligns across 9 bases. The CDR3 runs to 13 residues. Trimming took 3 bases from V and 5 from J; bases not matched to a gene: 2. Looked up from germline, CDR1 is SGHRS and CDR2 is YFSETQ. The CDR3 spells CASSYGQGYGYTF. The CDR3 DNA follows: TGCGCCAGCAGCTACGGACAGGGGTATGGCTACACCTTC.

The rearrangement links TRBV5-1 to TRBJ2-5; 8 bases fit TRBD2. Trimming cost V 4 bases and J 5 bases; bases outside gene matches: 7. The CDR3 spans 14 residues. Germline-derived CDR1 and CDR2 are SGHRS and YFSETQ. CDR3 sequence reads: CASSPSGSWETQYF. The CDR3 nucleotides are TGCGCCAGCAGCCCCAGCGGGAGCTGGGAGACCCAGTACTTC.

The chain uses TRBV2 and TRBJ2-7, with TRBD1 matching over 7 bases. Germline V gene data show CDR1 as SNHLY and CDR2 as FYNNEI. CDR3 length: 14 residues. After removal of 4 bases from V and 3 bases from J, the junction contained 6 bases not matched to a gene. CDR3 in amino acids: CASSVGQNNYEQYF. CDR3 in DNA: TGTGCCAGCAGTGTGGGACAGAATAACTACGAGCAGTACTTC.

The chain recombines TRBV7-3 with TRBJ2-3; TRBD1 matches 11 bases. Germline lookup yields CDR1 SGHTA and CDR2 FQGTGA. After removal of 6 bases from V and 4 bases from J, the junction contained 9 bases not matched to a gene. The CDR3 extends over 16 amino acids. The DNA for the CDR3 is TGTGCCAGCAGTAAAGACGGACAGGGGGCGTCAGATACGCAGTATTTT. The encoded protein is CASSKDGQGASDTQYF. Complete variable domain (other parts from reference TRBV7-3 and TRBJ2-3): GAGVSQTPSNKVTEKGKYVELRCDPISGHTALYWYRQSLGQGPEFLIYFQGTGAADDSGLPNDRFFAVRPEGSVSTLKIQRTERGDSAVYLCASSKDGQGASDTQYFGPGTRLTVL.

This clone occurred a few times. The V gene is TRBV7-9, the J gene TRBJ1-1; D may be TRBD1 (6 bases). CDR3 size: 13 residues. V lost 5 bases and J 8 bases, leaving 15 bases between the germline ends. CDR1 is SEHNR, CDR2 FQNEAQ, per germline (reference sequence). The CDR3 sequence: CASSRTVQGEAFF. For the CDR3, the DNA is TGTGCCAGCAGCCGGACAGTACAAGGGGAAGCTTTCTTT.

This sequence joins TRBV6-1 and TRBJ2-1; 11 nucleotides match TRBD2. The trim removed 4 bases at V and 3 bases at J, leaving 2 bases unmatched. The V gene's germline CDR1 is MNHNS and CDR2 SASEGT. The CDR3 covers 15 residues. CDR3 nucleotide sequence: TGTGCCAGCAGTGTCCTAGCGGGAGGCTACAATGAGCAGTTCTTC. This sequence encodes CASSVLAGGYNEQFF.

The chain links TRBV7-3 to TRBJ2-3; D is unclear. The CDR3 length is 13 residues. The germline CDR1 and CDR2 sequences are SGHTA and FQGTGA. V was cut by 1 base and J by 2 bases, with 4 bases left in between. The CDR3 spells CASSLIHTDTQYF. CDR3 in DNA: TGTGCCAGCAGCTTAATCCACACAGATACGCAGTATTTT.

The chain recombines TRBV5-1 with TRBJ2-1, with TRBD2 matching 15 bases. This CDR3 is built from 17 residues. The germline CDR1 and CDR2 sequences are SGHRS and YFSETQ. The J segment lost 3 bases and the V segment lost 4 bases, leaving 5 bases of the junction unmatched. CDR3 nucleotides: TGCGCCAGCAGCCCCGGGACTAGCGGGGGGTACTACAATGAGCAGTTCTTC. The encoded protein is CASSPGTSGGYYNEQFF. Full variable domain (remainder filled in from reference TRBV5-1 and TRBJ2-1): KAGVTQTPRYLIKTRGQQVTLSCSPISGHRSVSWYQQTPGQGLQFLFEYFSETQRNKGNFPGRFSGRQFSNSRSEMNVSTLELGDSALYLCASSPGTSGGYYNEQFFGPGTRLTVL.

The CDR3 sequence: CASSSTSSGSTQYF. CDR3 in DNA: TGTGCCAGCAGCTCTACATCGTCAGGGTCCACGCAGTATTTT. This rearrangement joins TRBV7-6 to TRBJ2-3; D is possibly TRBD1 (5 bases). Per the germline V gene, CDR1 is SGHVS and CDR2 is FNYEAQ. V lost 4 bases to trimming and J lost 9 bases, with 17 bases between them. The CDR3 runs to 14 residues.

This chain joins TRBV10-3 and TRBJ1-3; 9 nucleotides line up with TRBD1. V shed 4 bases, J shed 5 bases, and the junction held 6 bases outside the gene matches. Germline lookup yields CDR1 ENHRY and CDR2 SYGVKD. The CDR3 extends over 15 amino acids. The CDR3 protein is CAISGPGQGRNTIYF. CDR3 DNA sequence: TGTGCCATCAGTGGTCCGGGACAGGGCAGAAACACCATATATTTT.

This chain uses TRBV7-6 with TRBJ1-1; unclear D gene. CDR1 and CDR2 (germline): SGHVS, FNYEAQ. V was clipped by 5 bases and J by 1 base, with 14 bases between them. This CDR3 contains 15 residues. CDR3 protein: CASSPMTAANTEAFF. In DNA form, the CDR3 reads TGTGCCAGCAGCCCCATGACCGCGGCGAACACTGAAGCTTTCTTT.

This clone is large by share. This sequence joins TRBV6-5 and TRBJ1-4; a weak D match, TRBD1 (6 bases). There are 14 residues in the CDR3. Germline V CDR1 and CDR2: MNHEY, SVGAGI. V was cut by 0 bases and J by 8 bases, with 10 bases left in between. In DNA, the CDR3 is TGTGCCAGCAGTTACTCGGACAGTCGGGAAAAACTGTTTTTT. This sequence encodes CASSYSDSREKLFF.

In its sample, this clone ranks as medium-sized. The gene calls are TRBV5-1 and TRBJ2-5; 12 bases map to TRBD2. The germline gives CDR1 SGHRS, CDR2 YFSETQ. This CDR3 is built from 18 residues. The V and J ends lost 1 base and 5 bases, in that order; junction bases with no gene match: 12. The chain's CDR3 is CASSLWSRLAGVVETQYF. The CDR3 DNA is TGCGCCAGCAGCTTGTGGTCGAGACTAGCGGGAGTAGTTGAGACCCAGTACTTC.

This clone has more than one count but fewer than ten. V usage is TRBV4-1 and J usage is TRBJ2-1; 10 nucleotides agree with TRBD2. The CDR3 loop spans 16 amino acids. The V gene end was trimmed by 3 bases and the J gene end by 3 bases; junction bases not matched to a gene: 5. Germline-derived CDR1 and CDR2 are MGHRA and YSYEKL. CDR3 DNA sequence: TGCGCCAGCAGCCATGCTAGCGGGGGATACTACAATGAGCAGTTCTTC. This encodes CASSHASGGYYNEQFF.

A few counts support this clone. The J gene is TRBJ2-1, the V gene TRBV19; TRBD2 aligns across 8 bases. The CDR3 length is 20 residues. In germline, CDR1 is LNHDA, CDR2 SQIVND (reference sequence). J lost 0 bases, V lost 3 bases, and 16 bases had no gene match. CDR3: CASSISADRLAGHSYNEQFF. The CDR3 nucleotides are TGTGCCAGTAGTATTTCCGCAGACAGGCTAGCGGGTCACTCCTACAATGAGCAGTTCTTC.

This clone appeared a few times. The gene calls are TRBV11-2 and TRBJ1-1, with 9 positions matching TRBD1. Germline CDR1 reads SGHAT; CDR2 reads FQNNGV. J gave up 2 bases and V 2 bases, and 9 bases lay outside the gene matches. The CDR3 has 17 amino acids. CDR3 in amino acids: CASSLTSGQGGNTEAFF. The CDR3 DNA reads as TGTGCCAGCAGCTTAACGTCGGGACAGGGTGGAAACACTGAAGCTTTCTTT. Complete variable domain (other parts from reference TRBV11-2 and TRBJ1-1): EAGVAQSPRYKIIEKRQSVAFWCNPISGHATLYWYQQILGQGPKLLIQFQNNGVVDDSQLPKDRFSAERLKGVDSTLKIQPAKLEDSAVYLCASSLTSGQGGNTEAFFGQGTRLTVV.

The CDR3 sequence is CASRDRGHTGTDTQYF. Written as DNA, the CDR3 is TGTGCCAGCAGAGACCGAGGACACACGGGCACAGATACGCAGTATTTT. The V and J genes are TRBV2 and TRBJ2-3, with D perhaps TRBD1 (5 bases). Germline loops: CDR1 SNHLY, CDR2 FYNNEI. Between the trimmed V and J ends, which lost 6 bases and 1 base, there was a span of 17 bases. The CDR3 is made up of 16 amino acids.

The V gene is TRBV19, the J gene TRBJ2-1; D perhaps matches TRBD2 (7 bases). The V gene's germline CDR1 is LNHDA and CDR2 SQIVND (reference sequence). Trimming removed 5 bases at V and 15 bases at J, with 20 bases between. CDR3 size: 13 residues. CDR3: CASSQGRGRPGFF. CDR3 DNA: TGTGCCAGTAGTCAAGGGAGGGGGAGGCCGGGGTTCTTC.

The CDR3: CASSPTSSGSTDTQYF. Written as DNA, the CDR3 is TGCGCCAGCAGCCCTACTTCTAGCGGGAGCACAGATACGCAGTATTTT. The rearrangement uses TRBV5-1 and TRBJ2-3; 8 nucleotides line up with TRBD2. Looked up from germline, CDR1 is SGHRS and CDR2 is YFSETQ. The ends lost 4 bases at V and 0 bases at J; junction bases unmatched: 7. This CDR3 is 16 amino acids long.

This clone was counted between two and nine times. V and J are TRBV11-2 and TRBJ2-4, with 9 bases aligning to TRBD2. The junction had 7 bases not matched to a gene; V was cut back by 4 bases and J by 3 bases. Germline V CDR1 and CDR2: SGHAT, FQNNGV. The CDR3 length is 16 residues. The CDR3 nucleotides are TGTGCCAGCAGCTCCCTAGCGGGGCGTGGCAAAAACATTCAGTACTTC. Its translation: CASSSLAGRGKNIQYF. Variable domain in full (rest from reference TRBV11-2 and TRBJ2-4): EAGVAQSPRYKIIEKRQSVAFWCNPISGHATLYWYQQILGQGPKLLIQFQNNGVVDDSQLPKDRFSAERLKGVDSTLKIQPAKLEDSAVYLCASSSLAGRGKNIQYFGAGTRLSVL.

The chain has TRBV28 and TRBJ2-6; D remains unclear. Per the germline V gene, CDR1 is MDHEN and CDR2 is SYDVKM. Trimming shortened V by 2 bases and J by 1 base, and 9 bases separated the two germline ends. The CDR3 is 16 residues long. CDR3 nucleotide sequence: TGTGCCAGCAGTTTAGGGTTTAGTTCTGGGGCCAACGTCCTGACTTTC. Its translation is CASSLGFSSGANVLTF.

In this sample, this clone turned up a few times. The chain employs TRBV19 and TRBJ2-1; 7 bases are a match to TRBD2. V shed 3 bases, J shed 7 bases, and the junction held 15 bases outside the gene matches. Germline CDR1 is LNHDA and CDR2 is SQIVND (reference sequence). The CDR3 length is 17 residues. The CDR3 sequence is CASSIGRLVGGPNEQFF. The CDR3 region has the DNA TGTGCCAGTAGTATTGGAAGGTTGGTGGGAGGGCCAAATGAGCAGTTCTTC.